What follows describes a single T cell receptor (beta chain). The data derive from a study of blood T cell repertoires in COVID-19. Study context: Whether acute or convalescent, the COVID-19 samples came from the United States, Italy and Spain. The analysed material was cDNA or gDNA that came from T cells, B-cell-depleted T cells, or PBMCs.

CDR3 length: 13 amino acids. Trimming took 5 bases from V and 5 from J, leaving 12 bases between them. CDR1 and CDR2 (germline): SGHVS, FQNEAQ. Source study methods: Using reference gene primer amplification, nucleated cell counts were estimated. Profiling relied on immunoSEQ multiplex PCR, and the TCRdb table lists in-frame clones only, not all of them. The V and J calls and clone size come from that table; D and trimming were worked out from the DNA. The table lists about 99,000 clones, more than 75% of them singletons. The sequenced sample consisted of peripheral blood. This sequence was found in a human donor in a cohort sampled during active COVID-19. V is TRBV7-8 and J is TRBJ1-2; D gene uncertain. CDR3 DNA sequence: TGTGCCAGCAGCCAAGTAGTCGGGTATGGCTACACCTTC. It encodes CASSQVVGYGYTF.